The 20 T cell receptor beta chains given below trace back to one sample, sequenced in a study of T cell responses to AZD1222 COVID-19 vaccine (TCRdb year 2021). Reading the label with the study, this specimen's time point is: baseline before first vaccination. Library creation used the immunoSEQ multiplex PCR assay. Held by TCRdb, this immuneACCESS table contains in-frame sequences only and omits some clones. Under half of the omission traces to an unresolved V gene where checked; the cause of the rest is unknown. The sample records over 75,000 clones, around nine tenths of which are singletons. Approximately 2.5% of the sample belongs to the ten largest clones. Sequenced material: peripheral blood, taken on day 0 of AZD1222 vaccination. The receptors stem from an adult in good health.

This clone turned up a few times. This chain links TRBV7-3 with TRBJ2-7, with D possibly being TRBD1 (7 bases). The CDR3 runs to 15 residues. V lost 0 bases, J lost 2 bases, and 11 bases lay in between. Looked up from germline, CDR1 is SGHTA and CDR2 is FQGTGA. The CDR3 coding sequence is TGTGCCAGCAGCTTAACGGGAGGACAGGCCTACGAGCAGTACTTC. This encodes CASSLTGGQAYEQYF.

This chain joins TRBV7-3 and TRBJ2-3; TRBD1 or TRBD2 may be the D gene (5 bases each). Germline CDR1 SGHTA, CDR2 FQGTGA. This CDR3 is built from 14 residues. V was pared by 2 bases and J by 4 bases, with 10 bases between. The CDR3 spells CASSLYGAPDTQYF. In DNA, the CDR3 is TGTGCCAGCAGCTTATACGGGGCCCCAGATACGCAGTATTTT.

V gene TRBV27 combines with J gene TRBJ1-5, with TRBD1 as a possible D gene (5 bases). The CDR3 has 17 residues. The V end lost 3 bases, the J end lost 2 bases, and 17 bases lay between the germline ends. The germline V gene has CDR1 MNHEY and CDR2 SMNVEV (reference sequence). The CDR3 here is CASSFTGSPTGNQPQHF. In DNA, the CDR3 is TGTGCCAGCAGTTTCACAGGATCTCCCACCGGCAATCAGCCCCAGCATTTT.

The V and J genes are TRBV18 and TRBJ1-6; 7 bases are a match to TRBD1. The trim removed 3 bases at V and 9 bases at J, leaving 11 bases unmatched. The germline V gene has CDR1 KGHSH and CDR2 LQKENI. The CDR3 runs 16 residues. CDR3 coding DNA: TGTGCCAGCTCACCCGACCGACAGGGTTTGGGTTCACCCCTCCACTTT. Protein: CASSPDRQGLGSPLHF.

CDR3: CASSLAGINQPQHF. In nucleotides, the CDR3 is TGTGCCAGCAGTTTAGCCGGGATTAATCAGCCCCAGCATTTT. The chain uses TRBV27 and TRBJ1-5; no clear D gene. The CDR3 sequence is 14 residues long. CDR1 is MNHEY and CDR2 is SMNVEV in the germline V gene (reference sequence). Between the trimmed V and J ends, which lost 2 bases and 4 bases, there was a span of 9 bases.

For the CDR3, the DNA is TGTGCCAGCAGCTTATTTGAGGGACCGACACGCCGCACCATATATTTT. This gives the protein CASSLFEGPTRRTIYF. The chain joins TRBV7-9 to TRBJ1-3; maybe TRBD1 (5 bases). Germline V gene lookup returns CDR1 SEHNR and CDR2 FQNEAQ (reference sequence). The CDR3 sequence is 16 residues long. Trimming removed 2 bases at V and 9 bases at J, with 20 bases between.

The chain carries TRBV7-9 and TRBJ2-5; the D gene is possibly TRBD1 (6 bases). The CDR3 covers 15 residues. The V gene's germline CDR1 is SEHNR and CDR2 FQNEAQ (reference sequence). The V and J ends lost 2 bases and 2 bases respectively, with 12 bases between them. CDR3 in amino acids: CASSLYRAMQETQYF. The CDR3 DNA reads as TGTGCCAGCAGCTTATACAGGGCCATGCAAGAGACCCAGTACTTC.

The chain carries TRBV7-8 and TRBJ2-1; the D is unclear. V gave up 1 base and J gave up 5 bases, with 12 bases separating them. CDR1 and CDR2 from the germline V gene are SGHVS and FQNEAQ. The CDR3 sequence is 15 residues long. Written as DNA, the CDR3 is TGTGCCAGCAGCTTAGGTTTGAGAACAGACAATGAGCAGTTCTTC. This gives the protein CASSLGLRTDNEQFF.

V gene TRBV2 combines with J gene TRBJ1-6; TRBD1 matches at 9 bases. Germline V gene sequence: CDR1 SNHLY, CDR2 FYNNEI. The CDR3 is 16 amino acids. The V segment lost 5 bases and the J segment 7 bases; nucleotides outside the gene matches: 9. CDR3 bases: TGTGCCAGCAGTTCGGACAGGGGAGGACGAAATTCACCCCTCCACTTT. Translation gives CASSSDRGGRNSPLHF.

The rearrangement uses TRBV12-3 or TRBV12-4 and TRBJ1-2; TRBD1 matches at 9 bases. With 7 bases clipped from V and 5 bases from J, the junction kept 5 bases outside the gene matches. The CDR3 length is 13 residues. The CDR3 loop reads CASTGDRGYGYTF. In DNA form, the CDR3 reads TGTGCCAGCACCGGCGACAGGGGGTATGGCTACACCTTC.

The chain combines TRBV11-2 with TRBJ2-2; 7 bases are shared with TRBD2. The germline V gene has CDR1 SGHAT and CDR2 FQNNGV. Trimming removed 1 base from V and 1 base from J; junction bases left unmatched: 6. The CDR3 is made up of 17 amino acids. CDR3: CASSLVVGGKNTGELFF. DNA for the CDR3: TGTGCCAGCAGCTTAGTAGTCGGGGGGAAGAACACCGGGGAGCTGTTTTTT.

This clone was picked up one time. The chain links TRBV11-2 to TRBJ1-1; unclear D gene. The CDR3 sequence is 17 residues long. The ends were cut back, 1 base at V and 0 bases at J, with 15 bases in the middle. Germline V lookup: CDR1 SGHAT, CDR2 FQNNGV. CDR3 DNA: TGTGCCAGCAGCTTAGTGGGCCGAGGAGCTATGAACACTGAAGCTTTCTTT. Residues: CASSLVGRGAMNTEAFF.

The CDR3 DNA reads TGTGCCAGCAGCGTAGATCAAACAGGGGGAATGGAGACCCAGTACTTC. Translated: CASSVDQTGGMETQYF. The V gene is TRBV9, the J gene TRBJ2-5, with 8 bases matching TRBD1. The J segment lost 5 bases and the V segment lost 0 bases, leaving 9 bases of the junction unmatched. The CDR3 covers 16 residues. Germline V gives CDR1 SGDLS, CDR2 YYNGEE.

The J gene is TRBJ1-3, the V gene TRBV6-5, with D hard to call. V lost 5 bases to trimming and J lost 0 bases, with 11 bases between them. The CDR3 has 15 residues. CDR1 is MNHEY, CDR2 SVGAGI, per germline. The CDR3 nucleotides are TGTGCCAGCAGTCCCGGATGGGTCTCTGGAAACACCATATATTTT. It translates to CASSPGWVSGNTIYF.

The CDR3 protein is CASSPPGSYNEQFF. The CDR3 nucleotides read TGTGCCAGCTCACCACCGGGCTCCTACAATGAGCAGTTCTTC. The rearrangement links TRBV18 to TRBJ2-1; no clear D gene. The CDR3 consists of 14 residues. V was shortened by 0 bases and J by 0 bases, with 3 bases between the two germline ends. Looked up from germline, CDR1 is KGHSH and CDR2 is LQKENI.

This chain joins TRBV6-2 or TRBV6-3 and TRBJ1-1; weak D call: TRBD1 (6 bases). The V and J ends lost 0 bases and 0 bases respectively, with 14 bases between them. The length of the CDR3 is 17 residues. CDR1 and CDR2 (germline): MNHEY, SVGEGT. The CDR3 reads CASSYSRQDLMNTEAFF. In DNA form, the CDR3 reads TGTGCCAGCAGTTACTCGAGACAGGACCTCATGAACACTGAAGCTTTCTTT.

CDR3 region: CASSPGGNTIYF. CDR3 coding DNA: TGTGCCAGCTCACCAGGAGGAAACACCATATATTTT. V usage is TRBV18 and J usage is TRBJ1-3, with D hard to call. V gave up 2 bases and J gave up 4 bases, with 3 bases separating them. The CDR3 length is 12 residues. CDR1 KGHSH and CDR2 LQKENI come from the germline V gene.

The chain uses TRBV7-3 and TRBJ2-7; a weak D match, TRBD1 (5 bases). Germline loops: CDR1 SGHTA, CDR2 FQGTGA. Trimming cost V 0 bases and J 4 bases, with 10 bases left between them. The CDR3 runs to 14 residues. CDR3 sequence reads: CASSLTGEGYEQYF. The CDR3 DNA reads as TGTGCCAGCAGCTTAACAGGGGAAGGGTACGAGCAGTACTTC.

The CDR3 spells CASSPGAPGGNTEAFF. CDR3 nucleotide sequence: TGTGCCAGCAGCCCCGGAGCTCCGGGCGGCAACACTGAAGCTTTCTTT. The rearrangement links TRBV2 to TRBJ1-1; no firm D call. V dropped 6 bases and J dropped 2 bases, with 19 bases sitting between them. Germline V gene sequence: CDR1 SNHLY, CDR2 FYNNEI. This CDR3 region has 16 residues.

The CDR3 sequence: CASSLNGGAEETQYF. The CDR3 DNA reads TGTGCCAGCAGCTTGAACGGGGGGGCCGAAGAGACCCAGTACTTC. The rearrangement uses TRBV7-2 and TRBJ2-5; 8 bases are a match to TRBD2. CDR3 length: 15 amino acids. J was trimmed by 3 bases and V by 3 bases; bases with no gene match: 6. CDR1 and CDR2 from the germline V gene are SGHTA and FQGNSA.